The 14 T cell receptor beta chains reported below all come from one sample, sequenced in a study of vaccination effects on CD4 cells after COVID-19 (dated by TCRdb to the early 2020s). Libraries were prepared through the immunoSEQ multiplex PCR assay. TCRdb's version of the immuneACCESS table is confined to in-frame rearrangements and falls short of the full clone set. An unresolved V gene accounts for under half of the shortfall where checked; the remainder is of unknown origin. The sample table contains about 46,000 clones; only one count was recorded for around 76% of them. 8.6% of the sample is in the top ten clones. These receptors' targets are unknown. After around 10 days of culture, CD4+ T cells were isolated with the EasySep CD4+ T cell isolation kit. The sequencing used CD4+ T cells from PBMCs cultured without peptide, collected before COVID-19 vaccination. These receptors all come from a human donor who had a prior SARS-CoV-2 infection.

The J gene is TRBJ2-5, the V gene TRBV29-1; the match to TRBD2 covers 10 bases. V lost 3 bases and J lost 5; bases outside the gene matches: 9. CDR1 SQVTM and CDR2 ANQGSEA come from the germline V gene. The CDR3 runs to 15 residues. The CDR3 DNA follows: TGCAGCGTTGATTGGAGCGGGAGGGTCGGGGAGACCCAGTACTTC. This encodes CSVDWSGRVGETQYF.

The genes are TRBV5-1 and TRBJ2-3, with 9 bases aligning to TRBD2. V lost 4 bases and J lost 5; bases outside the gene matches: 17. Germline V gene data show CDR1 as SGHRS and CDR2 as YFSETQ. The CDR3 extends over 18 amino acids. CDR3 in amino acids: CASSPDWSSGAVGDTQYF. CDR3 bases: TGCGCCAGCAGCCCCGATTGGTCTAGCGGGGCGGTGGGAGATACGCAGTATTTT.

This clone was picked up a small number of times. The CDR3 nucleotides are TGTGCCTGGAGTGTACTAGCGGGGGGCGGTGAGCAGTTCTTC. Translating it yields CAWSVLAGGGEQFF. This chain connects TRBV30 to TRBJ2-1; 12 bases are shared with TRBD2. The CDR3 is made up of 14 amino acids. CDR1 and CDR2 (germline): GTSNPN, SVGIG (reference sequence). V gave up 0 bases and J gave up 9 bases; unmatched junction bases: 3.

The chain links TRBV4-1 to TRBJ2-7; D remains unclear. Germline V gene lookup returns CDR1 MGHRA and CDR2 YSYEKL. This CDR3 region has 17 residues. V was pared by 1 base and J by 1 base, with 17 bases between. CDR3 sequence (DNA): TGCGCCAGCAGCCAAGCCCACCTGACTGGAGTTTCCTACGAGCAGTACTTC. Its translation is CASSQAHLTGVSYEQYF.

The chain links TRBV19 to TRBJ1-6; no clear D gene. In germline, CDR1 is LNHDA, CDR2 SQIVND (reference sequence). Trimming took 3 bases from V and 8 from J, leaving 11 bases between them. This CDR3 has 14 residues. CDR3 nucleotides: TGTGCCAGTAGTATTAATCGGGGAGATTCACCCCTCCACTTT. It codes for CASSINRGDSPLHF.

The genes are TRBV7-9 and TRBJ1-1; 7 bases fit TRBD1. Germline lookup yields CDR1 SEHNR and CDR2 FQNEAQ (reference sequence). The CDR3 sequence is 18 residues long. The junction had 15 bases not matched to a gene; V was cut back by 5 bases and J by 0 bases. The CDR3 protein is CASSPKGWDRLMNTEAFF. CDR3 DNA sequence: TGTGCCAGCAGCCCAAAGGGGTGGGACAGACTGATGAACACTGAAGCTTTCTTT.

This clone came up a few times. The chain is built from TRBV12-5 and TRBJ1-6; 7 nucleotides line up with TRBD1. Germline V gene lookup returns CDR1 LGHNT and CDR2 FRNRAP. The CDR3 loop spans 14 amino acids. V gave up 5 bases and J gave up 6 bases; unmatched junction bases: 4. The CDR3 region has the DNA TGTGCTAGTGGTGGGGACAGTGTTAATTCACCCCTCCACTTT. It translates to CASGGDSVNSPLHF.

Regarding this clone: This specimen includes other DNA sequences encoding the same CDR3. The genes are TRBV4-3 and TRBJ2-3; no clear D gene. The germline V gene encodes CDR1 LGHNA and CDR2 YSLEER. The CDR3 spans 16 residues. Trimming took off 0 bases at V and 0 bases at J, with 10 bases between the two ends. The CDR3 region has the DNA TGCGCCAGCAGCCAAGACTGGGCTACTAGCACAGATACGCAGTATTTT. Protein product: CASSQDWATSTDTQYF.

CDR3 loop: CASSPDRGYEQYF. The CDR3 nucleotides are TGTGCCAGCAGTCCCGACAGGGGGTACGAGCAGTACTTC. The V and J genes are TRBV7-2 and TRBJ2-7; 9 bases are a match to TRBD1. V was pared by 6 bases and J by 4 bases, with 4 bases of the junction left unmatched. The V gene's germline CDR1 is SGHTA and CDR2 FQGNSA. The CDR3 is 13 amino acids.

The chain joins TRBV30 to TRBJ2-2; the D is unclear. V was shortened by 8 bases and J by 0 bases, with 13 bases between the two germline ends. CDR1 is GTSNPN and CDR2 is SVGIG in the germline V gene (reference sequence). The CDR3 has 14 amino acids. DNA of the CDR3: TGTGCCGGATTAAAAACTCCGAACACCGGGGAGCTGTTTTTT. Its protein product is CAGLKTPNTGELFF. The full variable domain, with the rest looked up from reference TRBV30 and TRBJ2-2, is SQTIHQWPATLVQPVGSPLSLECTVEGTSNPNLYWYRQAAGRGLQLLFYSVGIGQISSEVPQNLSASRPQDRQFILSSKKLLLSDSGFYLCAGLKTPNTGELFFGEGSRLTVL.

CDR3 bases: TGTGCCAGCAGCCCTGACAGGGTTCAAGAGACCCAGTACTTC. Protein sequence: CASSPDRVQETQYF. V is TRBV7-2 and J is TRBJ2-5; TRBD1 matches 7 bases. J gave up 2 bases and V 5 bases, and 5 bases lay outside the gene matches. This CDR3 region has 14 residues. Germline assignment: CDR1 SGHTA and CDR2 FQGNSA.

This clone came up many times. V usage is TRBV4-2 and J usage is TRBJ2-5; unclear D gene. Trimming shortened V by 0 bases and J by 4 bases, and 12 bases separated the two germline ends. The CDR3 has 15 residues. CDR1 is LGHNA, CDR2 YNFKEQ, per germline. Here the CDR3 DNA reads TGTGCCAGCAGCCAAGATTTAGGGAAGGGAGAGACCCAGTACTTC. It translates to CASSQDLGKGETQYF.

The chain links TRBV5-4 to TRBJ1-3, with D hard to call. V dropped 0 bases and J dropped 1 base, with 8 bases sitting between them. This CDR3 has 15 amino acids. CDR1 and CDR2 from the germline V gene are SGHNT and YYREEE (reference sequence). In DNA, the CDR3 is TGTGCCAGCAGCTTGGCCGGGGATTCTGGAAACACCATATATTTT. Translating it yields CASSLAGDSGNTIYF.

V gene TRBV12-3 or TRBV12-4 combines with J gene TRBJ1-5; D not resolved. The CDR3 extends over 12 amino acids. Trimming shortened V by 7 bases and J by 6 bases, and 10 bases separated the two germline ends. DNA of the CDR3: TGTGCCAGCATGTATTTTGGTCAGCCCCAGCATTTT. This gives the protein CASMYFGQPQHF.